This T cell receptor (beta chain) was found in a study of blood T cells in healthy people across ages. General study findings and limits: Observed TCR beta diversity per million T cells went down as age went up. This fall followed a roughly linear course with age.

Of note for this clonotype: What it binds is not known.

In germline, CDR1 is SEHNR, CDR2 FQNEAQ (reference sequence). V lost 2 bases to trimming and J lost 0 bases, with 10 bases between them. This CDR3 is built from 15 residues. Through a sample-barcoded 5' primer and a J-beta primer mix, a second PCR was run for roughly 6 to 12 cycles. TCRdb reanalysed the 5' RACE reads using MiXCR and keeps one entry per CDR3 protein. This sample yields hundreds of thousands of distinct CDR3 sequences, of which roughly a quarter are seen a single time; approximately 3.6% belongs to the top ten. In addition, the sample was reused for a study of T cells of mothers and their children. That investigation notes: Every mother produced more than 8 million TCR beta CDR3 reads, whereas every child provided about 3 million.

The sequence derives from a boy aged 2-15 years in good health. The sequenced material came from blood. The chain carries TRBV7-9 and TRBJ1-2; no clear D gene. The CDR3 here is CASSLLTGSNYGYTF. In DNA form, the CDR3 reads TGTGCCAGCAGCTTACTTACTGGCTCTAACTATGGCTACACCTTC.